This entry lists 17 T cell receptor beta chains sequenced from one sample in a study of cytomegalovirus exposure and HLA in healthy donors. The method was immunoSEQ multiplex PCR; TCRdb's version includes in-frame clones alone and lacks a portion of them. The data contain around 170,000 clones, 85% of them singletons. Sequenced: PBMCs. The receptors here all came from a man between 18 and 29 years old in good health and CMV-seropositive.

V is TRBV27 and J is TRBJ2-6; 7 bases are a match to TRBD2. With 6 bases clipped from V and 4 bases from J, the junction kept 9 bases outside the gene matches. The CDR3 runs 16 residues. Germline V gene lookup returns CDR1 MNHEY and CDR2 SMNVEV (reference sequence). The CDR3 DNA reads TGTGCCAGCAGACAGAGCGGGGCTGCCGGGGCCAACGTCCTGACTTTC. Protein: CASRQSGAAGANVLTF. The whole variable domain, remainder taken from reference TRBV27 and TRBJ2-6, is EAQVTQNPRYLITVTGKKLTVTCSQNMNHEYMSWYRQDPGLGLRQIYYSMNVEVTDKGDVPEGYKVSRKEKRNFPLILESPSPNQTSLYFCASRQSGAAGANVLTFGAGSRLTVL.

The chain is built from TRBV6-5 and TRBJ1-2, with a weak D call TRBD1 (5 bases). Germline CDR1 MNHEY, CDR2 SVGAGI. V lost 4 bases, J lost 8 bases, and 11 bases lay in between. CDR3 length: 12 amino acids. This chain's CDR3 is CASSSQGGGYTF. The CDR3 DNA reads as TGTGCCAGCAGTTCTCAGGGTGGCGGCTACACCTTC.

CDR3 region: CASSPPLASKETQYF. CDR3 nucleotide sequence: TGTGCCAGCTCACCACCCCTTGCGTCCAAAGAGACCCAGTACTTC. The gene calls are TRBV18 and TRBJ2-5, with unresolved D. The ends were cut back, 0 bases at V and 3 bases at J, with 11 bases in the middle. The CDR3 is 15 amino acids. The germline CDR1 and CDR2 sequences are KGHSH and LQKENI.

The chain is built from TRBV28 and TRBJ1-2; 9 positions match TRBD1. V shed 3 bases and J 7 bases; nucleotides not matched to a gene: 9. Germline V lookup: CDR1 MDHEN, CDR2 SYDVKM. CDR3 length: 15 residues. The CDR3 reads CASSLEGQGQSGYTF. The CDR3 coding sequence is TGTGCCAGCAGTTTGGAGGGACAGGGCCAGAGTGGCTACACCTTC.

In DNA form, the CDR3 reads TGTGCCAGCAGCCAAGGACAGGTGAGCTCCTACGAGCAGTACTTC. This encodes CASSQGQVSSYEQYF. The chain carries TRBV4-2 and TRBJ2-7; tentatively, D is TRBD1 (6 bases). This CDR3 has 15 residues. The germline CDR1 and CDR2 sequences are LGHNA and YNFKEQ. V was pared by 1 base and J by 0 bases, with 10 bases between.

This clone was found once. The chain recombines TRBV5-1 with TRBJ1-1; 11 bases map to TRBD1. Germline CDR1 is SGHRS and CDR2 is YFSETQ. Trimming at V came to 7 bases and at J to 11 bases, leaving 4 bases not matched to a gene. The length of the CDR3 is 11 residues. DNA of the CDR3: TGCGCCAGCCGGGGACAGGGGGGGGCTTTCTTT. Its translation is CASRGQGGAFF.

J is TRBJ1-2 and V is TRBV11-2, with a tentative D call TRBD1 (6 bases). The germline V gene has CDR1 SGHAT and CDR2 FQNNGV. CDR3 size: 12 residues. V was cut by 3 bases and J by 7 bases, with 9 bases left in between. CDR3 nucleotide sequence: TGTGCCAGCAGCTTTGGACAGCTTGGCTACACCTTC. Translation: CASSFGQLGYTF.

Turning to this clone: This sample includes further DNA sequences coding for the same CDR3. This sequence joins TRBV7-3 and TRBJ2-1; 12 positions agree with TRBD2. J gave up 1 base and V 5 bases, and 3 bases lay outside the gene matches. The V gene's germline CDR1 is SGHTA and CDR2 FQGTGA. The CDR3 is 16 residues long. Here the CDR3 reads CASSRTSGGSYNEQFF. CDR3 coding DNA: TGTGCCAGCAGCAGAACTAGCGGGGGGTCCTACAATGAGCAGTTCTTC.

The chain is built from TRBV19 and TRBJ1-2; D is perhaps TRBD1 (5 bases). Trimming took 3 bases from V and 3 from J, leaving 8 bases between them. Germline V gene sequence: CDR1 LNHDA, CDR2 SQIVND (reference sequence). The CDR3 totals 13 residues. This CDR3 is CASSMGRDYGYTF. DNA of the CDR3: TGTGCCAGTAGTATGGGCAGGGACTATGGCTACACCTTC.

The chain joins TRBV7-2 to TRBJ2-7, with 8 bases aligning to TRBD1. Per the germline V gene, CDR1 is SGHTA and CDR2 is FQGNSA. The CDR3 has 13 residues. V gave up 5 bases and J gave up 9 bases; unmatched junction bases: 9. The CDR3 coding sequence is TGTGCCAGCAGCCGTGGACAGGGAGAGAGGCAGTACTTC. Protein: CASSRGQGERQYF.

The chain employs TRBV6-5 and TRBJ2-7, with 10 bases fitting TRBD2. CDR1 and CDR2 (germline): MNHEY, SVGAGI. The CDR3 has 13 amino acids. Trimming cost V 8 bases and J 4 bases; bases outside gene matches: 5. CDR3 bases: TGTGCCAGCGCCCTAGCGGGGGTGTACGAGCAGTACTTC. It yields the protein CASALAGVYEQYF.

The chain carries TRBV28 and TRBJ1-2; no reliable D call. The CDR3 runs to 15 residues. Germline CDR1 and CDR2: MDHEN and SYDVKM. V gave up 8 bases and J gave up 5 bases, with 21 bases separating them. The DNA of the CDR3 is TGTGCCAGCCACCTCCGGGCAACGGGAGGATATGGCTACACCTTC. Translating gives CASHLRATGGYGYTF.

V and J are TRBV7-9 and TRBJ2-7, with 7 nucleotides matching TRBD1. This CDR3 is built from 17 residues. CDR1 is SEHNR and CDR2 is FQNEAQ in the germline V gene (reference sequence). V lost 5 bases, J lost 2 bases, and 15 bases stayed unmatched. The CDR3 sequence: CASSGNTQTGNPYEQYF. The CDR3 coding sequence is TGTGCCAGCAGCGGTAATACCCAGACAGGGAATCCCTACGAGCAGTACTTC.

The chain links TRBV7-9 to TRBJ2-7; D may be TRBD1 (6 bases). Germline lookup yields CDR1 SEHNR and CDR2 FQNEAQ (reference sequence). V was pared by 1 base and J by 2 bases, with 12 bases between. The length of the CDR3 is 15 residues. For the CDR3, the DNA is TGTGCCAGCAGCTTAGTGGATGGACAGACCTACGAGCAGTACTTC. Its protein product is CASSLVDGQTYEQYF.

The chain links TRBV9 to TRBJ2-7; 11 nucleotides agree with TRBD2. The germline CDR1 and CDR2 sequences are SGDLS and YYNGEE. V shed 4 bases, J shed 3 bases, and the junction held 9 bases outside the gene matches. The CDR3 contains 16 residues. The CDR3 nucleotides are TGTGCCAGCAGCCCGGGTGGTGGGACTAGCGGCTACGAGCAGTACTTC. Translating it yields CASSPGGGTSGYEQYF.

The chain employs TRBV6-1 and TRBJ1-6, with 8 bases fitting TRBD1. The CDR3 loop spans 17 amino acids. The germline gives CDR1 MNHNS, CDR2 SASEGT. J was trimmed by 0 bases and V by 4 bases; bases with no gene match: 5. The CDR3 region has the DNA TGTGCCAGCAGTGGGGACAGGAGAAGCTCCTATAATTCACCCCTCCACTTT. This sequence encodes CASSGDRRSSYNSPLHF.

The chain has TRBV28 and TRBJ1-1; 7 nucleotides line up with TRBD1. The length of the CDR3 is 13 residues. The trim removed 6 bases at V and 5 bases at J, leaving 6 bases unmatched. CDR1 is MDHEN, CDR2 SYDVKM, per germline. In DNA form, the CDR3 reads TGTGCCAGCAGGAAACAGGGGAAGACTGAAGCTTTCTTT. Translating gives CASRKQGKTEAFF.